The clone carrying this T cell receptor beta chain was recorded a few times. Its antigen is undetermined. The source of the sample is a study of CD8 T cells in ankylosing spondylitis. Study outcomes and limitations: Within matched ankylosing spondylitis synovial fluid, disease-linked clones were reportedly significantly enriched. In ankylosing spondylitis blood, a motif of roughly 8 highly homologous TCR beta variants appeared characteristic. The authors found the disease-linked clones to be CD8+ and relatively rare in peripheral blood. Existing reports had already noted some motif variants in reactive arthritis synovial fluid and blood.

The CDR3 spans 15 residues. Germline V lookup: CDR1 SGHRS, CDR2 YFSETQ. V dropped 0 bases and J dropped 1 base, with 10 bases sitting between them. 5'-RACE, quantitative and with molecular barcodes, yielded the TCR beta libraries. MiXCR, applied by TCRdb to the 5' RACE reads, yields one record per CDR3 protein. The sample shows under 850,000 distinct CDR3 sequences, under 20% of them seen only once. Source material: blood, either unsorted or a sorted T cell fraction (not recorded which). The chain carries TRBV5-1 and TRBJ1-1; no firm D call. The receptor comes from a male donor with ankylosing spondylitis. CDR3: CASSLAVAANTEAFF. CDR3 nucleotides: TGCGCCAGCAGCTTGGCGGTGGCAGCGAACACTGAAGCTTTCTTT.